This T cell receptor (beta chain) was sequenced in a study of multiple sclerosis patients with progressive multifocal leukoencephalopathy. General study points: Findings may reflect JC virus infection or just general immunocompromise.

V lost 2 bases and J 0 bases, leaving 11 bases between the germline ends. This CDR3 spans 16 amino acids. Germline CDR1 SGHTA, CDR2 FQGNSA. Sample time point: before natalizumab initiation. This table comes from immunoSEQ multiplex PCR, and its TCRdb copy is limited to in-frame clones, with some not included. The sample contains under 40,000 clones, around 91% of which appear only once. This clone has just a few counts. The antigen remains undetermined. The clonotype comes from a human donor with multiple sclerosis. The chain combines TRBV7-2 with TRBJ1-3; D is uncertain. Sequenced input: PBMCs. CDR3 residues: CASSLIAAFSGNTIYF. As DNA, the CDR3 is TGTGCCAGCAGCTTAATAGCGGCCTTCTCTGGAAACACCATATATTTT.